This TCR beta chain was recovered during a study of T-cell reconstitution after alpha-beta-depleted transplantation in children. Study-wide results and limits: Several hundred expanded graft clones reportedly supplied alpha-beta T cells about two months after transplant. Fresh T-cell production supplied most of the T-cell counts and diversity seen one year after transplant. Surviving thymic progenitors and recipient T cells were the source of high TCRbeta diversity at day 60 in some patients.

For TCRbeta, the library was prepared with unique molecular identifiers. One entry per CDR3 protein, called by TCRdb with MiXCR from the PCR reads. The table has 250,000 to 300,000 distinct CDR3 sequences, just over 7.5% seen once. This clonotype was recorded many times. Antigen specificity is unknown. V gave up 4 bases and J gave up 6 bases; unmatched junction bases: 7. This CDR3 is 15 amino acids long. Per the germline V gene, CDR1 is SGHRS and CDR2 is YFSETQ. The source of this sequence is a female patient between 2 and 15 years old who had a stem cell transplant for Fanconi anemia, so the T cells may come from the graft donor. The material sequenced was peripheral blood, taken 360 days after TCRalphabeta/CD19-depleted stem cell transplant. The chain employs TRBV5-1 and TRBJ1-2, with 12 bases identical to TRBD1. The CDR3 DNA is TGCGCCAGCAGCATCGGGACAGGGGGCGCGAATGGCTACACCTTC. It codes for CASSIGTGGANGYTF.